This T cell receptor (beta chain) came from a study of cytotoxic CD8 clonotypes in ibrutinib-treated CLL. Overall study: Responses comprised 24 partial and 2 complete; at median roughly 66 months, roughly 15 remained remitted and about 12 progressed.

This clone has only a few counts. What it binds is not known. Study-wide results and limits: The times at which samples were taken varied between sustained-remission and progressing patients.

Deletions cut 2 bases from V and 4 bases from J, with 12 bases between. CDR3 length equals 15 residues. Germline V gene sequence: CDR1 MNHEY, CDR2 SMNVEV (reference sequence). Sequencing was performed with immunoSEQ multiplex PCR; in TCRdb, only in-frame clones are kept and a portion is missing. The sample comprises some 85,000 clones, around 77% of which are singletons, and about 26% rests with the top ten. This chain uses TRBV27 with TRBJ1-3, with D possibly matching TRBD1 (5 bases). The input for sequencing was PBMCs, taken after 24 months of ibrutinib treatment. The TCR was taken from a human donor with chronic lymphocytic leukemia. The CDR3 here is CASSLKGTVGNTIYF. The CDR3 DNA reads as TGTGCCAGCAGTTTAAAAGGGACGGTCGGAAACACCATATATTTT.